These T cell receptor beta chains were read from a single sample in a study of blood T cell repertoires in COVID-19. The table came from immunoSEQ multiplex PCR; TCRdb's copy has only in-frame clones and leaves some out. The sample consists of over 150,000 clones, 75% to 90% of them appearing once. Sequencing was carried out using PBMCs or T cells enriched from blood (not recorded which). These receptors all come from a woman aged 55-70 years who had recovered from COVID-19. The CDR3 runs from the conserved cysteine through the conserved F or W. The D gene is left open where the match is weak. Not all rows give a size; the values are once, few, many and, for expanded clones, a class.

CDR3 protein: CASSERGMDGRRQETQYF
CDR3 DNA: TGTGCCAGCAGTGAAAGGGGAATGGACGGGAGACGTCAAGAGACCCAGTACTTC
V gene: TRBV25-1
D gene: -
clone size: -
J gene: TRBJ2-5

CDR3 protein: CASSEKGVLGKNIQYF
CDR3 DNA: TGTGCCAGCAGTGAGAAGGGGGTTTTGGGGAAAAACATTCAGTACTTC
V gene: TRBV6-1
D gene: -
clone size: -
J gene: TRBJ2-4

CDR3 protein: CASTPGGDTQYF
CDR3 DNA: TGTGCCAGCACCCCCGGGGGAGATACGCAGTATTTT
V gene: TRBV7-6
D gene: -
clone size: -
J gene: TRBJ2-3

CDR3 protein: CASSFSSGGNEQFF
CDR3 DNA: TGTGCCAGCAGCTTCTCTAGCGGGGGCAATGAGCAGTTCTTC
V gene: TRBV7-2
D gene: TRBD2
clone size: -
J gene: TRBJ2-1

CDR3 protein: CSASRDTIEETQYF
CDR3 DNA: TGCAGTGCTAGTCGGGACACTATTGAAGAGACCCAGTACTTC
V gene: TRBV20-1
D gene: -
clone size: -
J gene: TRBJ2-5

CDR3 protein: CASSDDTLARELFF
CDR3 DNA: TGTGCCAGCAGTGACGATACACTAGCCCGGGAGCTGTTTTTT
V gene: TRBV2
D gene: -
clone size: -
J gene: TRBJ2-2

CDR3 protein: CATSDDRGARGYTF
CDR3 DNA: TGTGCCACCAGTGACGACCGGGGGGCGCGTGGCTACACCTTC
V gene: TRBV24-1
D gene: -
clone size: -
J gene: TRBJ1-2

CDR3 protein: CAWPRKTANYGYTF
CDR3 DNA: TGTGCCTGGCCCCGCAAAACAGCTAACTATGGCTACACCTTC
V gene: TRBV30
D gene: -
clone size: -
J gene: TRBJ1-2

CDR3 protein: CASSPPRQGVTGELFF
CDR3 DNA: TGTGCCAGCTCACCACCTCGACAGGGGGTGACCGGGGAGCTGTTTTTT
V gene: TRBV18
D gene: TRBD1
clone size: -
J gene: TRBJ2-2

CDR3 protein: CASSLRPGYGYTF
CDR3 DNA: TGTGCCAGCAGTCTCAGGCCCGGCTATGGCTACACCTTC
V gene: TRBV27
D gene: -
clone size: -
J gene: TRBJ1-2

CDR3 protein: CASSFQGAQIEAFF
CDR3 DNA: TGCGCCAGCAGCTTCCAGGGGGCGCAGATTGAAGCTTTCTTT
V gene: TRBV5-1
D gene: TRBD1
clone size: once
J gene: TRBJ1-1

CDR3 protein: CASSQLGQGRGRGDSYEQYF
CDR3 DNA: TGTGCCAGCAGCCAACTTGGACAGGGCCGCGGGCGGGGTGACTCCTACGAGCAGTACTTC
V gene: TRBV2
D gene: TRBD1
clone size: -
J gene: TRBJ2-7

CDR3 protein: CASSLTRGSSYNEQFF
CDR3 DNA: TGTGCCAGCAGCTTAACGCGGGGAAGCTCCTACAATGAGCAGTTCTTC
V gene: TRBV7-3
D gene: -
clone size: -
J gene: TRBJ2-1

CDR3 protein: CASSQEQGEQPQHF
CDR3 DNA: TGTGCCAGCAGCCAAGAACAGGGGGAACAGCCCCAGCATTTT
V gene: TRBV3-1/TRBV3-2
D gene: TRBD1
clone size: -
J gene: TRBJ1-5

CDR3 protein: CASSHRGGYEQYF
CDR3 DNA: TGTGCCAGCAGCCACCGGGGGGGGTACGAGCAGTACTTC
V gene: TRBV7-8
D gene: TRBD2
clone size: -
J gene: TRBJ2-7

CDR3 protein: CAWTVGWSSYNSPLHF
CDR3 DNA: TGTGCCTGGACCGTCGGATGGAGTTCCTATAATTCACCCCTCCACTTT
V gene: TRBV30
D gene: -
clone size: -
J gene: TRBJ1-6

CDR3 protein: CASSQGAGAQYF
CDR3 DNA: TGCGCCAGCAGCCAGGGCGCGGGGGCGCAGTATTTT
V gene: TRBV4-1
D gene: TRBD2
clone size: -
J gene: TRBJ2-3

CDR3 protein: CASSFIRGRGSPLHF
CDR3 DNA: TGTGCCAGCAGCTTTATAAGGGGAAGGGGATCACCCCTCCACTTT
V gene: TRBV7-9
D gene: -
clone size: few
J gene: TRBJ1-6

CDR3 protein: CASSEGVIYGYTF
CDR3 DNA: TGTGCCAGCAGCGAAGGAGTCATCTATGGCTACACCTTC
V gene: TRBV12-3/TRBV12-4
D gene: -
clone size: -
J gene: TRBJ1-2

CDR3 protein: CASSLFSYGYTF
CDR3 DNA: TGTGCCAGCAGCTTATTCAGCTATGGCTACACCTTC
V gene: TRBV7-9
D gene: -
clone size: -
J gene: TRBJ1-2

CDR3 protein: CTSSRGRMGTEAFF
CDR3 DNA: TGCACCAGCAGCCGGGGGCGGATGGGGACTGAAGCTTTCTTT
V gene: TRBV1
D gene: -
clone size: -
J gene: TRBJ1-1

CDR3 protein: CASTPPGLGEKLFF
CDR3 DNA: TGTGCCAGCACCCCCCCAGGGCTGGGTGAAAAACTGTTTTTT
V gene: TRBV28
D gene: -
clone size: -
J gene: TRBJ1-4

CDR3 protein: CASSEDMTALYNEQFF
CDR3 DNA: TGTGCCAGCAGTGAAGATATGACAGCCCTCTACAATGAGCAGTTCTTC
V gene: TRBV6-1
D gene: -
clone size: -
J gene: TRBJ2-1

CDR3 protein: CASSFRSRPGLSWYGYTF
CDR3 DNA: TGTGCCAGCAGTTTTCGCTCCCGGCCCGGGTTAAGTTGGTATGGCTACACCTTC
V gene: TRBV27
D gene: -
clone size: few
J gene: TRBJ1-2

CDR3 protein: CASSEPGSSGNTIYF
CDR3 DNA: TGTGCCAGCAGTGAACCTGGCAGCTCTGGAAACACCATATATTTT
V gene: TRBV25-1
D gene: -
clone size: -
J gene: TRBJ1-3

CDR3 protein: CSASSGFDNSPLHF
CDR3 DNA: TGCAGTGCTAGTAGCGGGTTTGATAATTCACCCCTCCACTTT
V gene: TRBV20-1
D gene: -
clone size: -
J gene: TRBJ1-6

CDR3 protein: CASSLDRADSPLHF
CDR3 DNA: TGTGCCAGCTCACTTGACAGGGCTGATTCACCCCTCCACTTT
V gene: TRBV18
D gene: TRBD1
clone size: -
J gene: TRBJ1-6

CDR3 protein: CASSPGTVGEQFF
CDR3 DNA: TGTGCCAGCAGCCCAGGGACAGTAGGCGAGCAGTTCTTC
V gene: TRBV3-1/TRBV3-2
D gene: TRBD1
clone size: -
J gene: TRBJ2-1

CDR3 protein: CASSPGGAKAYEQYF
CDR3 DNA: TGTGCCAGCTCCCCAGGGGGCGCCAAGGCCTACGAGCAGTACTTC
V gene: TRBV18
D gene: TRBD1
clone size: -
J gene: TRBJ2-7

CDR3 protein: CASSESGGALYEQYF
CDR3 DNA: TGTGCCAGCAGTGAATCGGGGGGGGCCCTCTACGAGCAGTACTTC
V gene: TRBV6-1
D gene: TRBD2
clone size: -
J gene: TRBJ2-7

CDR3 protein: CASRSQRMAGSSYEQYF
CDR3 DNA: TGTGCCAGCAGGTCCCAGCGGATGGCGGGGAGCTCCTACGAGCAGTACTTC
V gene: TRBV27
D gene: -
clone size: -
J gene: TRBJ2-7

CDR3 protein: CASSQVAGTGNTEAFF
CDR3 DNA: TGTGCCAGCAGCCAAGTCGCGGGGACCGGGAACACTGAAGCTTTCTTT
V gene: TRBV3-1/TRBV3-2
D gene: -
clone size: -
J gene: TRBJ1-1

CDR3 protein: CAWGDRYTGELFF
CDR3 DNA: TGTGCCTGGGGGGACAGATACACCGGGGAGCTGTTTTTT
V gene: TRBV30
D gene: TRBD1
clone size: -
J gene: TRBJ2-2

CDR3 protein: CAWIKRGAGNEQFF
CDR3 DNA: TGTGCCTGGATTAAGCGGGGGGCGGGTAATGAGCAGTTCTTC
V gene: TRBV30
D gene: TRBD2
clone size: -
J gene: TRBJ2-1

CDR3 protein: CASSTGGGGQPQHF
CDR3 DNA: TGTGCCAGCTCGACAGGGGGTGGCGGTCAGCCCCAGCATTTT
V gene: TRBV18
D gene: TRBD1
clone size: once
J gene: TRBJ1-5

CDR3 protein: CASSSLQGSGQPQHF
CDR3 DNA: TGTGCCAGCAGCTCACTACAGGGAAGTGGCCAGCCCCAGCATTTT
V gene: TRBV7-2
D gene: -
clone size: -
J gene: TRBJ1-5

CDR3 protein: CASSLISSPLHF
CDR3 DNA: TGTGCCAGCAGCTTGATTAGCTCACCCCTCCACTTT
V gene: TRBV5-6
D gene: -
clone size: -
J gene: TRBJ1-6

CDR3 protein: CASRTRAGGDGYTF
CDR3 DNA: TGTGCCAGCAGGACGCGGGCAGGGGGCGATGGCTACACCTTC
V gene: TRBV6-5
D gene: TRBD1
clone size: -
J gene: TRBJ1-2

CDR3 protein: CASSYRAGGLYGYTF
CDR3 DNA: TGTGCCAGCAGTTACAGGGCAGGGGGCCTCTATGGCTACACCTTC
V gene: TRBV6-5
D gene: TRBD1
clone size: -
J gene: TRBJ1-2

CDR3 protein: CATGGDWSSYEQYF
CDR3 DNA: TGTGCCACCGGCGGGGACTGGAGCTCCTACGAGCAGTACTTC
V gene: TRBV15
D gene: -
clone size: -
J gene: TRBJ2-7

CDR3 protein: CASSLTRPWMETQYF
CDR3 DNA: TGTGCCAGCAGCCTAACTAGACCGTGGATGGAGACCCAGTACTTC
V gene: TRBV7-9
D gene: -
clone size: once
J gene: TRBJ2-5

CDR3 protein: CASSPRTSRHEQYF
CDR3 DNA: TGTGCCAGCAGCCCCCGCACTAGCCGGCACGAGCAGTACTTC
V gene: TRBV11-2
D gene: -
clone size: -
J gene: TRBJ2-7

CDR3 protein: CASSLWPIGGMTNEKLFF
CDR3 DNA: TGCGCCAGCAGCTTGTGGCCAATTGGGGGGATGACTAATGAAAAACTGTTTTTT
V gene: TRBV5-1
D gene: -
clone size: -
J gene: TRBJ1-4

CDR3 protein: CAWSVGVVQETQYF
CDR3 DNA: TGTGCCTGGAGTGTAGGAGTCGTCCAAGAGACCCAGTACTTC
V gene: TRBV30
D gene: -
clone size: -
J gene: TRBJ2-5

CDR3 protein: CASSFGVGTDEQYF
CDR3 DNA: TGCGCCAGCAGCTTCGGGGTTGGTACGGACGAGCAGTACTTC
V gene: TRBV5-1
D gene: -
clone size: few
J gene: TRBJ2-7